These 31 T cell receptor beta chains came from one sample sequenced in a study of T cell repertoires in aging, cancer and after chemotherapy. Multiplex touch-down PCR with TRB-A/B primers amplified rearranged V-D-J TRB sequences. TCRdb re-called the multiplex PCR reads through MiXCR, storing one row per CDR3 protein. The top ten clones hold around 20% of a sample with 2,000 to 2,500 distinct CDR3 sequences, more than 15% of them seen once. Peripheral blood genomic DNA, not sorted cells or RNA, was the template. Specimen: blood. The receptors come from a human donor with a solid tumor.

By proportion, this clonotype is large. The chain has TRBV29-1 and TRBJ2-7, with D possibly matching TRBD1 (5 bases). The CDR3 extends over 11 amino acids. V dropped 6 bases and J dropped 6 bases, with 12 bases sitting between them. Germline loops: CDR1 SQVTM, CDR2 ANQGSEA. The CDR3 here is CSVKSGAEQYF. The CDR3 nucleotides are TGCAGCGTCAAGTCTGGGGCCGAGCAGTACTTC.

This clonotype is large in the sample. This chain connects TRBV29-1 to TRBJ2-1, with 8 bases that match TRBD1. The CDR3 spans 11 residues. V shed 8 bases and J 5 bases; nucleotides not matched to a gene: 2. Germline CDR1 is SQVTM and CDR2 is ANQGSEA. CDR3 amino acids: CSTTGDNEQFF. The DNA for the CDR3 is TGCAGCACGACAGGGGACAATGAGCAGTTCTTC.

This clonotype ranks as medium-sized. V usage is TRBV6-5 and J usage is TRBJ1-1; D ambiguous. Per the germline V gene, CDR1 is MNHEY and CDR2 is SVGAGI. CDR3 length equals 11 residues. V gave up 9 bases and J gave up 0 bases, with 5 bases separating them. The DNA for the CDR3 is TGTGCCAGTAGAGTGAACACTGAAGCTTTCTTT. Amino acids: CASRVNTEAFF.

The J gene is TRBJ2-3, the V gene TRBV12-3 or TRBV12-4, with D tentatively TRBD2 (5 bases). This CDR3 comprises 15 residues. Trimming took off 3 bases at V and 8 bases at J, with 18 bases between the two ends. The CDR3 here is CASSLLAPGTGTQYF. In nucleotides, the CDR3 is TGTGCCAGCAGTTTGTTAGCACCGGGAACGGGTACGCAGTATTTT.

This clonotype is categorized as medium-sized. The gene calls are TRBV27 and TRBJ2-7, with TRBD1 matching 9 bases. The CDR3 sequence is 15 residues long. V lost 5 bases, J lost 2 bases, and 7 bases stayed unmatched. CDR1 is MNHEY and CDR2 is SMNVEV in the germline V gene (reference sequence). The CDR3 loop reads CASSPRDRVTYEQYF. CDR3 coding DNA: TGTGCCAGCAGTCCCCGGGACAGGGTCACCTACGAGCAGTACTTC.

This clonotype is medium-sized (0.01 to 0.1%). The V call is TRBV5-1, the J call TRBJ2-7; 7 bases match TRBD1. Unmatched junction bases numbered 9, after V lost 3 bases and J lost 3 bases. Germline loops: CDR1 SGHRS, CDR2 YFSETQ. The CDR3 sequence is 15 residues long. CDR3: CASSSRQGPIYEQYF. CDR3 DNA sequence: TGCGCCAGCAGCTCCAGACAGGGTCCCATCTACGAGCAGTACTTC. Variable domain in full (rest from reference TRBV5-1 and TRBJ2-7): KAGVTQTPRYLIKTRGQQVTLSCSPISGHRSVSWYQQTPGQGLQFLFEYFSETQRNKGNFPGRFSGRQFSNSRSEMNVSTLELGDSALYLCASSSRQGPIYEQYFGPGTRLTVT.

The chain combines TRBV7-3 with TRBJ1-2; 8 nucleotides match TRBD1. CDR3 size: 16 residues. Per germline, CDR1 SGHTA and CDR2 FQGTGA. V trimming: 5 bases; J trimming: 13 bases; junction bases outside the gene matches: 21. CDR3 residues: CASSPTGYPRDRSLTF. The CDR3 DNA reads as TGTGCCAGCAGCCCCACGGGATACCCCCGGGACAGGTCTCTCACCTTC.

The chain is built from TRBV7-6 and TRBJ2-3; D possibly corresponds to TRBD1 (5 bases). V shed 1 base and J shed 0 bases, with 23 bases lying between them. There are 20 residues in the CDR3. CDR1 is SGHVS, CDR2 FNYEAQ, per germline. Here the CDR3 reads CASSLGGPGPDGISTDTQYF. CDR3 in DNA: TGTGCCAGCAGCTTAGGGGGCCCAGGCCCGGACGGAATCAGCACAGATACGCAGTATTTT. The full variable domain, with the rest looked up from reference TRBV7-6 and TRBJ2-3, is GAGVSQSPRYKVTKRGQDVALRCDPISGHVSLYWYRQALGQGPEFLTYFNYEAQQDKSGLPNDRFSAERPEGSISTLTIQRTEQRDSAMYRCASSLGGPGPDGISTDTQYFGPGTRLTVL.

The chain links TRBV2 to TRBJ1-2; D ambiguous. The CDR3 runs to 11 residues. In germline, CDR1 is SNHLY, CDR2 FYNNEI. V shed 6 bases and J shed 8 bases, with 10 bases lying between them. CDR3 amino acids: CASRGLEGYTF. Here the CDR3 DNA reads TGTGCCAGCAGAGGGCTTGAGGGCTACACCTTC.

This clonotype was seen more than once but under ten times. The DNA of the CDR3 is TGCGCCAGCAGCCCCTGGGGAGGGGATAATTCACCCCTCCACTTT. Protein product: CASSPWGGDNSPLHF. The genes are TRBV5-1 and TRBJ1-6, with D possibly TRBD1 on 5 matching bases. Germline V lookup: CDR1 SGHRS, CDR2 YFSETQ. Trimming shortened V by 4 bases and J by 5 bases, and 13 bases separated the two germline ends. This CDR3 contains 15 residues.

The chain joins TRBV6-5 to TRBJ2-1; 10 bases agree with TRBD2. V lost 2 bases, J lost 9 bases, and 7 bases stayed unmatched. Germline CDR1 MNHEY, CDR2 SVGAGI. This CDR3 contains 15 residues. This CDR3 reads CASSYRSGRAFEQFF. The CDR3 DNA reads TGTGCCAGCAGTTACCGGAGCGGGAGGGCCTTTGAGCAGTTCTTC.

By its share, this clonotype is medium-sized. The V and J genes are TRBV10-3 and TRBJ1-5; D is unresolved. From germline, CDR1 is ENHRY and CDR2 SYGVKD. V was clipped by 3 bases and J by 1 base, with 10 bases between them. The length of the CDR3 is 15 residues. The chain's CDR3 is CAISEGLRSNQPQHF. The CDR3 nucleotides read TGTGCCATCAGTGAAGGACTCAGAAGCAATCAGCCCCAGCATTTT.

Relative to its sample, this clonotype is large. The rearrangement uses TRBV6-5 and TRBJ1-2; 9 nucleotides line up with TRBD1. This CDR3 comprises 13 residues. Germline CDR1 is MNHEY and CDR2 is SVGAGI. Trimming removed 8 bases from V and 0 bases from J; junction bases left unmatched: 1. Here the CDR3 reads CASRTGANYGYTF. For the CDR3, the DNA is TGTGCCAGCCGGACAGGGGCTAACTATGGCTACACCTTC.

This clonotype was seen a handful of times. The genes are TRBV27 and TRBJ2-4, with D maybe TRBD2 (6 bases). CDR1 and CDR2 (germline): MNHEY, SMNVEV (reference sequence). This CDR3 comprises 17 residues. Deletions cut 2 bases from V and 6 bases from J, with 20 bases between. CDR3 loop: CASSLSFGAGGGNIQYF. The CDR3 DNA sequence: TGTGCCAGCAGTTTAAGCTTTGGGGCCGGGGGAGGAAACATTCAGTACTTC.

The CDR3 sequence is CASSSEGDRRPYEQYF. For the CDR3, the DNA is TGTGCCAGCAGCTCCGAAGGGGACAGGAGACCCTACGAGCAGTACTTC. This chain uses TRBV13 with TRBJ2-7, with 8 bases that match TRBD1. Germline-derived CDR1 and CDR2 are PRHDT and FYEKMQ (reference sequence). The ends lost 4 bases at V and 2 bases at J; junction bases unmatched: 10. This CDR3 has 16 residues. The variable domain in full, completed from reference TRBV13 and TRBJ2-7, reads AAGVIQSPRHLIKEKRETATLKCYPIPRHDTVYWYQQGPGQDPQFLISFYEKMQSDKGSIPDRFSAQQFSDYHSELNMSSLELGDSALYFCASSSEGDRRPYEQYFGPGTRLTVT.

This clonotype was observed a few times. This chain joins TRBV5-1 and TRBJ1-4, with 9 positions matching TRBD1. The J segment lost 6 bases and the V segment lost 4 bases, leaving 4 bases of the junction unmatched. CDR1 is SGHRS, CDR2 YFSETQ, per germline. This CDR3 is built from 14 residues. The CDR3 protein is CASSRGQGDEKLFF. CDR3 nucleotide sequence: TGCGCCAGCAGCCGGGGACAGGGTGATGAAAAACTGTTTTTT.

A few counts support this clonotype. The gene calls are TRBV20-1 and TRBJ2-1; TRBD2 is a possible D gene (5 bases). Germline assignment: CDR1 DFQATT and CDR2 SNEGSKA (reference sequence). The CDR3 totals 16 residues. Trimming took off 0 bases at V and 7 bases at J, with 19 bases between the two ends. Written as DNA, the CDR3 is TGCAGTGCTAGAGATTCAGAAAGCGGTACGGGAAATGAGCAGTTCTTC. Protein sequence: CSARDSESGTGNEQFF.

By share of the sample, this clonotype is medium-sized. The rearrangement uses TRBV12-3 or TRBV12-4 and TRBJ1-5, with D unresolved. Trimming pared 0 bases from V and 9 bases from J, leaving 6 bases between. CDR3 length: 12 amino acids. DNA of the CDR3: TGTGCCAGCAGTTTAGCGCCTTGGCCCCAGCATTTT. This gives the protein CASSLAPWPQHF.

There are a few counts of this clonotype. J is TRBJ2-1 and V is TRBV10-2, with 9 bases identical to TRBD2. The CDR3 has 16 amino acids. Germline V gene sequence: CDR1 WSHSY, CDR2 SAAADI. After removal of 2 bases from V and 9 bases from J, the junction contained 11 bases not matched to a gene. CDR3 region: CASSELLSGRASEQFF. The CDR3, as DNA: TGCGCCAGCAGTGAGCTCCTTAGCGGGAGAGCAAGTGAGCAGTTCTTC.

This clonotype is medium-sized in the sample. The chain recombines TRBV15 with TRBJ1-2; 9 nucleotides line up with TRBD1. With 1 base clipped from V and 2 bases from J, the junction kept 8 bases outside the gene matches. Germline lookup yields CDR1 LNHNV and CDR2 YYDKDF (reference sequence). This CDR3 region has 17 residues. CDR3 in DNA: TGTGCCACCAGCAGAGGAGGGCTCGGACAGGGGAACTATGGCTACACCTTC. This sequence encodes CATSRGGLGQGNYGYTF.

This clonotype occurred a few times. The chain joins TRBV11-2 to TRBJ1-1; 7 nucleotides align to TRBD1. CDR1 and CDR2 (germline): SGHAT, FQNNGV. The CDR3 loop spans 14 amino acids. The V segment lost 5 bases and the J segment 5 bases; nucleotides outside the gene matches: 8. DNA of the CDR3: TGTGCCAGCAGCGGAACGACAGGGTTGACTGAAGCTTTCTTT. It codes for CASSGTTGLTEAFF. The variable domain in full, with the rest retrieved from reference TRBV11-2 and TRBJ1-1, is EAGVAQSPRYKIIEKRQSVAFWCNPISGHATLYWYQQILGQGPKLLIQFQNNGVVDDSQLPKDRFSAERLKGVDSTLKIQPAKLEDSAVYLCASSGTTGLTEAFFGQGTRLTVV.

This clonotype was detected a few times. The V and J genes are TRBV4-2 and TRBJ2-7; the D gene is possibly TRBD2 (6 bases). Trimming took 3 bases from V and 5 from J, leaving 14 bases between them. The CDR3 contains 14 residues. Germline V gene data show CDR1 as LGHNA and CDR2 as YNFKEQ. The CDR3 region has the DNA TGTGCCAGCAGCCAGACTAGTCCTTCGGACGAGCAGTACTTC. Translated, it gives CASSQTSPSDEQYF.

By sample share, this clonotype is medium-sized. The CDR3 nucleotides are TGTGCCAGCAGCTCCGGGACAGGGAAAGAGACCCAGTACTTC. This codes for CASSSGTGKETQYF. The chain uses TRBV6-5 and TRBJ2-5, with 9 bases lining up with TRBD1. This CDR3 has 14 residues. After removal of 6 bases from V and 3 bases from J, the junction contained 5 bases not matched to a gene. Germline V gene data show CDR1 as MNHEY and CDR2 as SVGAGI.

This clonotype is medium-sized (0.01 to 0.1%) within its sample. The chain joins TRBV29-1 to TRBJ2-1; D gene ambiguous. V was clipped by 3 bases and J by 8 bases, with 11 bases between them. The length of the CDR3 is 12 residues. In germline, CDR1 is SQVTM, CDR2 ANQGSEA. The CDR3 sequence: CSVEIFSYEQFF. The DNA for the CDR3 is TGCAGCGTTGAGATCTTCAGCTATGAGCAGTTCTTC.

Concerning this clonotype: A single base separates this from a much larger clone, so it may be a read error. V usage is TRBV13 and J usage is TRBJ2-2; D might be TRBD1 (6 bases). Trimming cost V 5 bases and J 1 base, with 11 bases left between them. Germline V gives CDR1 PRHDT, CDR2 FYEKMQ (reference sequence). The CDR3 has 15 residues. The CDR3 DNA sequence: TGTGCCAGCAGCCCCGAGACAGGGAACACCGGGGAGCTGTTTTTT. This gives the protein CASSPETGNTGELFF.

This clonotype is medium-sized within its sample. CDR3 residues: CASSSSGTGYTGELFF. CDR3 nucleotide sequence: TGTGCCAGCAGCTCGTCCGGGACAGGGTACACCGGGGAGCTGTTTTTT. The chain recombines TRBV5-6 with TRBJ2-2; 9 nucleotides agree with TRBD1. The V segment lost 3 bases and the J segment 3 bases; nucleotides outside the gene matches: 6. The CDR3 totals 16 residues. Germline V CDR1 and CDR2: SGHDT, YYEEEE.

The CDR3 coding sequence is TGTGCCAGCTCACCCTCCGGGACGGCAGTAAACGAGCAGTACTTC. It specifies CASSPSGTAVNEQYF. The chain is built from TRBV18 and TRBJ2-7; D might be TRBD1 or TRBD2, each matching 5 bases. The CDR3 sequence is 15 residues long. Germline V lookup: CDR1 KGHSH, CDR2 LQKENI. Trimming removed 3 bases at V and 5 bases at J, with 17 bases between.

By share, this clonotype ranks as medium-sized. V is TRBV7-6 and J is TRBJ2-3; D is undetermined. The CDR3 runs to 16 residues. Germline V gene data show CDR1 as SGHVS and CDR2 as FNYEAQ. V dropped 2 bases and J dropped 0 bases, with 12 bases sitting between them. The CDR3 DNA reads as TGTGCCAGCAGCTTACCTCCCGCGCGTAGCACAGATACGCAGTATTTT. It yields the protein CASSLPPARSTDTQYF.

This clonotype is categorized as large. The chain links TRBV29-1 to TRBJ2-5; 9 positions match TRBD2. The ends lost 4 bases at V and 5 bases at J; junction bases unmatched: 5. CDR3 length: 13 amino acids. In germline, CDR1 is SQVTM, CDR2 ANQGSEA. The CDR3 is CSVGGRARETQYF. CDR3 DNA sequence: TGCAGCGTTGGCGGGAGGGCCAGGGAGACCCAGTACTTC.

By its share, this clonotype is medium-sized (0.01 to 0.1%). The rearrangement joins TRBV6-1 to TRBJ2-1; 13 bases map to TRBD2. CDR3 size: 15 residues. V gave up 2 bases and J gave up 8 bases; unmatched junction bases: 3. CDR1 is MNHNS and CDR2 is SASEGT in the germline V gene. CDR3 sequence reads: CASSERTSGSDEQFF. As DNA, the CDR3 is TGTGCCAGCAGTGAAAGGACTAGCGGGAGCGATGAGCAGTTCTTC.

The chain combines TRBV7-2 with TRBJ2-5; D uncertain. Germline values: CDR1 SGHTA, CDR2 FQGNSA. The CDR3 spans 13 residues. Deletions cut 5 bases from V and 1 base from J, with 8 bases between. The CDR3 coding sequence is TGTGCCAGCAGCCCACCAACCCAAGAGACCCAGTACTTC. Translation gives CASSPPTQETQYF. The full variable domain, with the rest looked up from reference TRBV7-2 and TRBJ2-5, is GAGVSQSPSNKVTEKGKDVELRCDPISGHTALYWYRQSLGQGLEFLIYFQGNSAPDKSGLPSDRFSAERTGGSVSTLTIQRTQQEDSAVYLCASSPPTQETQYFGPGTRLLVL.